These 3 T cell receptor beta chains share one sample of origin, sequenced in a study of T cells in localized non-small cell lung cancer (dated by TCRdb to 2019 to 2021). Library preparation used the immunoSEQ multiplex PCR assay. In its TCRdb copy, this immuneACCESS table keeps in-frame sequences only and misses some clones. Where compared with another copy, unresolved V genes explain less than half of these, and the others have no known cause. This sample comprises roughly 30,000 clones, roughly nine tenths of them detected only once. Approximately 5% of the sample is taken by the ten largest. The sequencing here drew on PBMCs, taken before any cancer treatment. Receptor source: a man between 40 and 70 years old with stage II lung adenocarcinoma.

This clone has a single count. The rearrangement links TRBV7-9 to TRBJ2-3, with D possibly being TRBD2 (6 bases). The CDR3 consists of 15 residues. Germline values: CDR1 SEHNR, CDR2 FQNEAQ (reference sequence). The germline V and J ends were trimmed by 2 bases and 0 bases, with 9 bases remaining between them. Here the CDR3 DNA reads TGTGCCAGCAGCTTACGAAGCGGGAGCACAGATACGCAGTATTTT. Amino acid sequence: CASSLRSGSTDTQYF.

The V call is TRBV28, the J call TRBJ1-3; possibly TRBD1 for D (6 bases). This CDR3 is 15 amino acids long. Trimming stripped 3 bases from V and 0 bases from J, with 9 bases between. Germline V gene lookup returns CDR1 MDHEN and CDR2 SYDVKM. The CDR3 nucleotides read TGTGCCAGCAGTTTTCAGGGGTCCTCTGGAAACACCATATATTTT. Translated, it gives CASSFQGSSGNTIYF.

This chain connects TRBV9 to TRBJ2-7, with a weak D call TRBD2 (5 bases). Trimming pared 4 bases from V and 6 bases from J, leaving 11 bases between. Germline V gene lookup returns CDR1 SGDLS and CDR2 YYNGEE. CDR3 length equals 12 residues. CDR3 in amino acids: CASSPDGVEQYF. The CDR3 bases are TGTGCCAGCAGCCCGGACGGGGTCGAGCAGTACTTC.